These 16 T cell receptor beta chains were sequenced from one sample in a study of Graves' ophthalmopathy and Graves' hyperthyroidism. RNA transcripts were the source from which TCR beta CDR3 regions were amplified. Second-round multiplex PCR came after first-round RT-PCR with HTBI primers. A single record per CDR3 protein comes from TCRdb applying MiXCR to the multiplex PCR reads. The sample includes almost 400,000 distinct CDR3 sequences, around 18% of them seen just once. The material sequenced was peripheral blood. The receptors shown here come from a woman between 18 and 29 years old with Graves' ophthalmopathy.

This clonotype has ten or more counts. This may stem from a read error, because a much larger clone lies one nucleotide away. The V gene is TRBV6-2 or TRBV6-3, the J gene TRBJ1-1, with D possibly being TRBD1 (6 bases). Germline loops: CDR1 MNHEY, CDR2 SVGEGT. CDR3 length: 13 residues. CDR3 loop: CASGYTTGTEAFF. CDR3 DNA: TGTGCCAGCGGTTATACGACAGGCACTGAAGCTTTCTTT.

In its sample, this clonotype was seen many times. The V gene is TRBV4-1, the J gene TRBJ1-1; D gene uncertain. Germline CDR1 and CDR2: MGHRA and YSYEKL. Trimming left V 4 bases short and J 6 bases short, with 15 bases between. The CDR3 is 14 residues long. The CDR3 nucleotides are TGCGCCAGCAGCCCCATGGACGGGGTCCCTGAAGCTTTCTTT. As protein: CASSPMDGVPEAFF.

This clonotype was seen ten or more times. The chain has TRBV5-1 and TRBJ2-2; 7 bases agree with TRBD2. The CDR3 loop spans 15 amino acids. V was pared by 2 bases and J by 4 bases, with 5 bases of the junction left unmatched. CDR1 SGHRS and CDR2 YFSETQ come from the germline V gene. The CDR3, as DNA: TGCGCCAGCAGCTTATCAGGGACTACCACCGGGGAGCTGTTTTTT. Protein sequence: CASSLSGTTTGELFF.

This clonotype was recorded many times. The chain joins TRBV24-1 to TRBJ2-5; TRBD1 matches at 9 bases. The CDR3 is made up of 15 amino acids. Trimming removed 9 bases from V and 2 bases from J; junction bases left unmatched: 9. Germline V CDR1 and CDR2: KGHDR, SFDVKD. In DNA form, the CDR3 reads TGTGCCACCCGGGGGTCGGGACAGGGACAAGAGACCCAGTACTTC. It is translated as CATRGSGQGQETQYF.

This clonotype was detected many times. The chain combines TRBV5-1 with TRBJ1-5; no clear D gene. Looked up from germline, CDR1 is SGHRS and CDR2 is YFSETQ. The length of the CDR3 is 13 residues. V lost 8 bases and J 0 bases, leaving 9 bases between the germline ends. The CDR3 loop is CASATYSNQPQHF. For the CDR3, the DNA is TGCGCCAGTGCAACCTATAGCAATCAGCCCCAGCATTTT. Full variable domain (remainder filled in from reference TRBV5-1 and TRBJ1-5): KAGVTQTPRYLIKTRGQQVTLSCSPISGHRSVSWYQQTPGQGLQFLFEYFSETQRNKGNFPGRFSGRQFSNSRSEMNVSTLELGDSALYLCASATYSNQPQHFGDGTRLSIL.

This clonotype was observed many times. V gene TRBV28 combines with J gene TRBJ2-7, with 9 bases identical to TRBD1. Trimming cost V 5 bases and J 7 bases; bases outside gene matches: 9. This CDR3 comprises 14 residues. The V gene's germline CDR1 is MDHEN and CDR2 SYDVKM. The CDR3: CASSRTGEGTEQYF. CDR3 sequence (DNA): TGTGCCAGCAGTAGGACAGGGGAGGGGACGGAGCAGTACTTC.

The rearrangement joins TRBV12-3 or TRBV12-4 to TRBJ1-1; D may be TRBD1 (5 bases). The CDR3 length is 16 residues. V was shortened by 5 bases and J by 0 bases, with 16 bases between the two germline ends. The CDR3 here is CASSLGTRRMNTEAFF. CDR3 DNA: TGTGCCAGCAGTCTCGGGACGAGGAGGATGAACACTGAAGCTTTCTTT.

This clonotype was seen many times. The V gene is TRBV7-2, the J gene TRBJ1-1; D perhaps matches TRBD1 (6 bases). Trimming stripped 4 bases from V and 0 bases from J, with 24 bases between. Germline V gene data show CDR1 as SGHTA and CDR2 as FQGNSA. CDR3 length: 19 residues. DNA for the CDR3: TGTGCCAGCAGCTCGCTTAGGGGTGGGGGCGCCGTCATGAACACTGAAGCTTTCTTT. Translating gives CASSSLRGGGAVMNTEAFF.

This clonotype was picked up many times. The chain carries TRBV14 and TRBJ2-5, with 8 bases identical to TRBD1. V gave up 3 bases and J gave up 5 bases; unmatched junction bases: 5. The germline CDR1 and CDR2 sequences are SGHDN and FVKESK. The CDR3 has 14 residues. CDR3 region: CASSHFQGAETQYF. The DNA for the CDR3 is TGTGCCAGCAGCCATTTCCAGGGGGCCGAGACCCAGTACTTC. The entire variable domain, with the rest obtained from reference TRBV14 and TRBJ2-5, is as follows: EAGVTQFPSHSVIEKGQTVTLRCDPISGHDNLYWYRRVMGKEIKFLLHFVKESKQDESGMPNNRFLAERTGGTYSTLKVQPAELEDSGVYFCASSHFQGAETQYFGPGTRLLVL.

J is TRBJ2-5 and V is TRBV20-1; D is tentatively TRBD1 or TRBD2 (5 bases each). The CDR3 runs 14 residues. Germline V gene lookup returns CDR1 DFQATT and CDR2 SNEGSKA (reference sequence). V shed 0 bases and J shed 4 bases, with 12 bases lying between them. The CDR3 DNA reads TGCAGTGCTAGAGATAAGGGGAGCCGAGAGACCCAGTACTTC. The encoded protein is CSARDKGSRETQYF.

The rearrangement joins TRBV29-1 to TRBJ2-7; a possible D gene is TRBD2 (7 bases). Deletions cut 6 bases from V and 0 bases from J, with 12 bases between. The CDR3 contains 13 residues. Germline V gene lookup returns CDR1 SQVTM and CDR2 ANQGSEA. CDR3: CSVWGGGSYEQYF. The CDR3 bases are TGCAGCGTCTGGGGGGGCGGCTCCTACGAGCAGTACTTC.

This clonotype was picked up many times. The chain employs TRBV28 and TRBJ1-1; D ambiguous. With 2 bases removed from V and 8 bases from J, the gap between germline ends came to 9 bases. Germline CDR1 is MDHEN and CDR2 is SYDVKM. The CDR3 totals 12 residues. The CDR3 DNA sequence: TGTGCCAGCAGTTTACGGGTTAACGAAGCTTTCTTT. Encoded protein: CASSLRVNEAFF.

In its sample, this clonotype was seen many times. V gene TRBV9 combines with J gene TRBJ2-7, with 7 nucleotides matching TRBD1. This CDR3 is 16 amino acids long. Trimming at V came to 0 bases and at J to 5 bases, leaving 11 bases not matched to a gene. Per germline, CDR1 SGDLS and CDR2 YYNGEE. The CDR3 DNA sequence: TGTGCCAGCAGCGTAGTCCCCGTGACAGGGTCGGACGAGCAGTACTTC. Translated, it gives CASSVVPVTGSDEQYF. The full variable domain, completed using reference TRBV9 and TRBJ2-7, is DSGVTQTPKHLITATGQRVTLRCSPRSGDLSVYWYQQSLDQGLQFLIQYYNGEERAKGNILERFSAQQFPDLHSELNLSSLELGDSALYFCASSVVPVTGSDEQYFGPGTRLTVT.

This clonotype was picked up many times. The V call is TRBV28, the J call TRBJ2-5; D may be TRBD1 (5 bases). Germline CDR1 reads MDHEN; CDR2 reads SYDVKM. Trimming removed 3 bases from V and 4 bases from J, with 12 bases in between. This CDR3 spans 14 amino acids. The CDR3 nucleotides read TGTGCCAGCAGTTTCGTTAGGGGCGCAGAGACCCAGTACTTC. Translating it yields CASSFVRGAETQYF. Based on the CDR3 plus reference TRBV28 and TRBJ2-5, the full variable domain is DVKVTQSSRYLVKRTGEKVFLECVQDMDHENMFWYRQDPGLGLRLIYFSYDVKMKEKGDIPEGYSVSREKKERFSLILESASTNQTSMYLCASSFVRGAETQYFGPGTRLLVL.

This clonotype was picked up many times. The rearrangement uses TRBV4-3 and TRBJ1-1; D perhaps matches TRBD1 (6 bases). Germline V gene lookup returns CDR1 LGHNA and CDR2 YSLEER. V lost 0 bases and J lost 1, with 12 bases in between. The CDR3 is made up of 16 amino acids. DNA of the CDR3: TGCGCCAGCAGCCAAGATCGGGGGGCGAGGAACACTGAAGCTTTCTTT. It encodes CASSQDRGARNTEAFF.

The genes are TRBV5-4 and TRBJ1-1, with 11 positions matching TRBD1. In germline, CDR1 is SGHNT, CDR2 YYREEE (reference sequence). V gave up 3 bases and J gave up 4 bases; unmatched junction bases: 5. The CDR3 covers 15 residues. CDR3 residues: CASSSLGTGGTEAFF. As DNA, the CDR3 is TGTGCCAGCAGCTCTCTCGGGACAGGGGGCACTGAAGCTTTCTTT. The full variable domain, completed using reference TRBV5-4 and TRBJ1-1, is ETGVTQSPTHLIKTRGQQVTLRCSSQSGHNTVSWYQQALGQGPQFIFQYYREEENGRGNFPPRFSGLQFPNYSSELNVNALELDDSALYLCASSSLGTGGTEAFFGQGTRLTVV.